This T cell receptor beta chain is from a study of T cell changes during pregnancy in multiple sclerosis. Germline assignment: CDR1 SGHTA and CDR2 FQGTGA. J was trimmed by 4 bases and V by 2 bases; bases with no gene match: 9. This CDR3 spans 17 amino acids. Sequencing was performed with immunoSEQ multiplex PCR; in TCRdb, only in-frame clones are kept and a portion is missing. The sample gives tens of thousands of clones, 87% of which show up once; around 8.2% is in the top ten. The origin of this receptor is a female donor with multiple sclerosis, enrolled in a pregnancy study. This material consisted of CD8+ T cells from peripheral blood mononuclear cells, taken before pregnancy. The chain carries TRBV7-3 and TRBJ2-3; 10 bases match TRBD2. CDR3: CASSLGWASGGADTQYF. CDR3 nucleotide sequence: TGTGCCAGCAGCTTAGGATGGGCTAGCGGGGGCGCAGATACGCAGTATTTT.